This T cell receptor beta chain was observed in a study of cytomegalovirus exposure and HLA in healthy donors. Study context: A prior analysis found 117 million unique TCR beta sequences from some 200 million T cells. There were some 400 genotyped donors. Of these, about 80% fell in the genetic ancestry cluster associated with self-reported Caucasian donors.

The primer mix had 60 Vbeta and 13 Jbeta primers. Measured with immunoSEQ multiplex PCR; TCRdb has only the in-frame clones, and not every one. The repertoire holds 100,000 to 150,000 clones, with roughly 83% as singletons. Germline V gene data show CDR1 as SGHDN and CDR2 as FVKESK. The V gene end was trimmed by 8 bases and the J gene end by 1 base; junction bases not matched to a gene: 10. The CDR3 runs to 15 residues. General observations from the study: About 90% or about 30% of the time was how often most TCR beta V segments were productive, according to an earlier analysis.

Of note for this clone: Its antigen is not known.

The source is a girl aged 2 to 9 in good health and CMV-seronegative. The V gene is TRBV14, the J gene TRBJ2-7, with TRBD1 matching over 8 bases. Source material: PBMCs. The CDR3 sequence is CASLMTGQASYEQYF. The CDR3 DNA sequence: TGTGCCAGCCTGATGACGGGACAGGCTTCCTACGAGCAGTACTTC.